This paragraph reports one T cell receptor (beta chain). Its antigen remains unknown. The data stem from a study of T cell responses to AZD1222 COVID-19 vaccine. Overall study findings and caveats: At study baseline, merely a handful of AZD1222 recipients were seropositive. Spike-wide vaccine-associated CD4 TCRs dominated at 160-218 and 743-854. The donor cohort was predominantly white British with a female majority, and clonal diversity may have been underestimated.

TCRdb's table, derived via immunoSEQ multiplex PCR, lists solely in-frame clones and lacks some. The sample shows under 120,000 clones, about 92% of them seen only once. CDR1 MNHEY and CDR2 SVGEGT come from the germline V gene. After removal of 2 bases from V and 5 bases from J, the junction contained 17 bases not matched to a gene. CDR3 length equals 18 residues. Sequenced material: peripheral blood, taken on day 0 of AZD1222 vaccination. J is TRBJ2-5 and V is TRBV6-2 or TRBV6-3, with TRBD2 matching over 7 bases. This TCR derives from an adult in good health. CDR3: CASSYAGIAGPLGETQYF. The CDR3 DNA is TGTGCCAGCAGTTACGCTGGAATAGCGGGCCCCCTCGGGGAGACCCAGTACTTC.